This T cell receptor beta chain was identified during a study of cytomegalovirus exposure and HLA in healthy donors. The primer mix had 60 Vbeta and 13 Jbeta primers. Here immunoSEQ multiplex PCR was the method, and the copy in TCRdb shows in-frame clones only, minus some. The table lists some 80,000 clones, 75% to 85% of them singletons, with 3% to 3.5% in the top ten. This clone was observed a few times. Antigen: not known. Notes on the study in general: Later on, an analysis found that several of the most significant clusters appeared to be linked to common viral pathogens, which included parvovirus B19.

The receptor comes from a man in his forties in good health and CMV-seronegative. The specimen was PBMCs.

The CDR3 nucleotides are TGTGCCAGCAGTTTCGGGGGGAGGTCCACCGGGGAGCTGTTTTTT. This encodes CASSFGGRSTGELFF. The chain joins TRBV28 to TRBJ2-2, with 7 bases identical to TRBD2. Per germline, CDR1 MDHEN and CDR2 SYDVKM. V lost 3 bases to trimming and J lost 4 bases; unmatched junction nucleotides: 5. CDR3 size: 15 residues.